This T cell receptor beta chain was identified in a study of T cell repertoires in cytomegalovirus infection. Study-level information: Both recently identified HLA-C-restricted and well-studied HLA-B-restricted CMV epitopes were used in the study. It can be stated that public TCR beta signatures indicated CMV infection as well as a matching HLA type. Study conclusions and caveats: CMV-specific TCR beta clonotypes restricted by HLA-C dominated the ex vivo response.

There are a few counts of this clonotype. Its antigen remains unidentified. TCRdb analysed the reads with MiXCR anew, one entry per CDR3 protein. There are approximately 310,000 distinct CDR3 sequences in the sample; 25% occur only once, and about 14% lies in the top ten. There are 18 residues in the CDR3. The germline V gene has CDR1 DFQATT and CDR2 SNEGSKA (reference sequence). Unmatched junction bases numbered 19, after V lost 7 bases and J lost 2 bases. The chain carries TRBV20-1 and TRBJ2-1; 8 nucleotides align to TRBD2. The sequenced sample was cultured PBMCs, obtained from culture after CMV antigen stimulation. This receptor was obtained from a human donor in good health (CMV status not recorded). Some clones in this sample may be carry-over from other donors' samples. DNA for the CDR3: TGCAGTGTTGAGCGGGAGAGAGGGCTTTACAGGGCCTACAATGAGCAGTTCTTC. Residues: CSVERERGLYRAYNEQFF.